Below, 3 T cell receptor beta chains from the same sample are listed, as sequenced in a study of Ad26.COV2.S vaccination and SARS-CoV-2 variants. Treatment here: some 19 received Ad26.COV2.S at low or high dose, single or two shots; about 5 received placebo; per-sample allocation not given. Samples analyzed were those drawn on day 63 after the first vaccine or placebo injection. The data were produced by immunoSEQ multiplex PCR, yet TCRdb's version contains in-frame clones alone and is incomplete. The sample lists roughly 500,000 clones, roughly nine tenths seen once, with 10% to 15% in the top ten. The sequenced sample was peripheral blood, obtained in a trial of Ad26.COV2.S vaccine versus placebo. Source of these receptors: a person between 18 and 65 years old who received the Ad26.COV2.S COVID-19 vaccine or a placebo.

The V and J genes are TRBV6-5 and TRBJ1-5, with D hard to call. The CDR3 contains 15 residues. Germline V gives CDR1 MNHEY, CDR2 SVGAGI. Between the trimmed V and J ends, which lost 4 bases and 3 bases, there was a span of 13 bases. The CDR3 spells CASSSTATLNQPQHF. The CDR3 nucleotides are TGTGCCAGCAGTTCAACAGCTACTCTCAATCAGCCCCAGCATTTT.

The genes are TRBV15 and TRBJ2-5; TRBD2 aligns across 7 bases. Germline V gene sequence: CDR1 LNHNV, CDR2 YYDKDF (reference sequence). The J segment lost 4 bases and the V segment lost 1 base, leaving 9 bases of the junction unmatched. The CDR3 length is 16 residues. CDR3 in amino acids: CATSRGAGGSRETQYF. CDR3 in DNA: TGTGCCACCAGCAGAGGCGCTGGCGGGAGTAGAGAGACCCAGTACTTC.

About this clone itself: Other DNA sequences in the sample encode the same CDR3. V gene TRBV19 combines with J gene TRBJ2-7; 10 nucleotides line up with TRBD2. V lost 8 bases and J lost 2; bases outside the gene matches: 3. CDR1 and CDR2 (germline): LNHDA, SQIVND (reference sequence). The CDR3 is 13 residues long. The CDR3 coding sequence is TGTGCCAGTCGGACTAGCGGAACCTACGAGCAGTACTTC. As protein: CASRTSGTYEQYF.